This TCR beta chain was profiled in a study of human T cells and chemical hapten exposure. The time point denotes: healthy volunteer bleed at 6 weeks. Unseparated into fractions, whole blood served as the source from which total RNA was extracted. The CDR3 is 15 residues long. Germline lookup yields CDR1 SGHRS and CDR2 YFSETQ. Individual cDNA molecules each carried unique molecular identifiers attached by the library. As handled by the study authors: 95,638 TCRs per sample was the median, with a range of roughly 20,000 to 700,000. TCRdb re-called the RACE reads through MiXCR, storing one row per CDR3 protein. These V and J calls originate from TCRdb's pipeline instead of the authors' own analysis. The sample contains around 65,000 distinct CDR3 sequences, about 6% of which appear only once. With regard to this clonotype: As yet, its antigen is unknown. A read error may account for a junction end that differs from germline.

Overall study results and limits: With regard to DPC sensitization, TCRs above 1 in 1000 frequency did not change.

Sequenced sample: whole blood. This chain links TRBV5-1 with TRBJ2-3, with 11 bases fitting TRBD2. The sequence was collected from a female donor in good health. Some clones in this sample may be carry-over from other donors' samples. For the CDR3, the DNA is TGCGCCAGCAGCGCCGGGACTAGCGGCACAGATATGCAGTATTTT. It encodes CASSAGTSGTDMQYF.